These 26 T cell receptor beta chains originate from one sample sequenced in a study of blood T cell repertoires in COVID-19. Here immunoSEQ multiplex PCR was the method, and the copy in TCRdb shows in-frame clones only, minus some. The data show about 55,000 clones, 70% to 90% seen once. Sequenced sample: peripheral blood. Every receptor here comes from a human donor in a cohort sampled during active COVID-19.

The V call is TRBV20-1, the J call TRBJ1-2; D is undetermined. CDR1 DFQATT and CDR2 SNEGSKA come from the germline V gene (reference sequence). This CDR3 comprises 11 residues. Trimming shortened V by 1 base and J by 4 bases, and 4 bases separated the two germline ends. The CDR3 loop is CSARAGYGYTF. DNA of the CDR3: TGCAGTGCTAGAGCCGGCTATGGCTACACCTTC.

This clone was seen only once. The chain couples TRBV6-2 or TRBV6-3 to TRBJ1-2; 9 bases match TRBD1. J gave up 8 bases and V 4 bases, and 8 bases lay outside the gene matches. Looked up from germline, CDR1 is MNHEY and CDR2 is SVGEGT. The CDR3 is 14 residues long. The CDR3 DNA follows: TGTGCCAGCAGTTCCAGGACAGGGGAACGAGGCTACACCTTC. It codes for CASSSRTGERGYTF.

For the CDR3, the DNA is TGTGCCACCGTAGGGGGGGACTATGGCTACACCTTC. This translates into CATVGGDYGYTF. This chain uses TRBV10-3 with TRBJ1-2; possibly TRBD1 for D (6 bases). Germline CDR1 is ENHRY and CDR2 is SYGVKD. The CDR3 is made up of 12 amino acids. V shed 10 bases and J shed 3 bases, with 12 bases lying between them.

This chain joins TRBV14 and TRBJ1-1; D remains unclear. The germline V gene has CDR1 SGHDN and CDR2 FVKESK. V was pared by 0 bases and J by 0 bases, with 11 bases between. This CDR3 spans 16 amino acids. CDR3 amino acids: CASSQDRGGLNTEAFF. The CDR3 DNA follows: TGTGCCAGCAGCCAAGATCGCGGCGGTTTGAACACTGAAGCTTTCTTT.

The CDR3 DNA is TGTGCCAGCAGCTTTTCCCAAGCGGGAGCAGGTGATACGCAGTATTTT. Translating it yields CASSFSQAGAGDTQYF. This chain joins TRBV7-2 and TRBJ2-3, with 8 nucleotides matching TRBD2. V dropped 3 bases and J dropped 6; count of bases not matched to a gene: 11. There are 16 residues in the CDR3. Germline V gives CDR1 SGHTA, CDR2 FQGNSA.

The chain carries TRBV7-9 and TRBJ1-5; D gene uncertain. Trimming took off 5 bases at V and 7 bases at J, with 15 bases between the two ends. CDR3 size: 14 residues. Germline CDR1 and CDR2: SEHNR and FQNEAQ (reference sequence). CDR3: CASSVGPGRQPQHF. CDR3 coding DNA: TGTGCCAGCAGCGTAGGCCCTGGCAGGCAGCCCCAGCATTTT.

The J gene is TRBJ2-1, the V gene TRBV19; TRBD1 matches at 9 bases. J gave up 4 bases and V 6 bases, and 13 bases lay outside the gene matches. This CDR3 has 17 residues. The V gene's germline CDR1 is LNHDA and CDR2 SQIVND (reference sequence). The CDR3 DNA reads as TGTGCCAGTAGGAACGAGGCGGGGACAGGGTGGTACAATGAGCAGTTCTTC. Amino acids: CASRNEAGTGWYNEQFF.

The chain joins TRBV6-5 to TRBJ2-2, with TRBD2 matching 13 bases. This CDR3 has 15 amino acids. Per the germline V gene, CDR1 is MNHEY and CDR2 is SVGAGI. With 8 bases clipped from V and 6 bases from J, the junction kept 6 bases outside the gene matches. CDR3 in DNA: TGTGCCAGCGGTACTAGCGGGAGGGCCCCCGGGGAGCTGTTTTTT. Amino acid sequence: CASGTSGRAPGELFF.

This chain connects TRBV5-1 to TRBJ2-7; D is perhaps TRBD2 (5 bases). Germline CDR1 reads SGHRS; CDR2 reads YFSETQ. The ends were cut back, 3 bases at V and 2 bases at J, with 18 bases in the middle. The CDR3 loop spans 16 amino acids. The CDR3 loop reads CASSYGLYQATYEQYF. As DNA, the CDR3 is TGCGCCAGCAGCTATGGACTTTATCAAGCAACCTACGAGCAGTACTTC. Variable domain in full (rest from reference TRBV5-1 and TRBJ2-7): KAGVTQTPRYLIKTRGQQVTLSCSPISGHRSVSWYQQTPGQGLQFLFEYFSETQRNKGNFPGRFSGRQFSNSRSEMNVSTLELGDSALYLCASSYGLYQATYEQYFGPGTRLTVT.

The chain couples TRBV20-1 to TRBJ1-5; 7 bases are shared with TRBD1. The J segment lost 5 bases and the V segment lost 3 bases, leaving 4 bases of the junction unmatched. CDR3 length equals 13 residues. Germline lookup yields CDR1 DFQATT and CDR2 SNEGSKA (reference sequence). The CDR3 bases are TGCAGTGCTAGTTGGGACAGTGATCAGCCCCAGCATTTT. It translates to CSASWDSDQPQHF.

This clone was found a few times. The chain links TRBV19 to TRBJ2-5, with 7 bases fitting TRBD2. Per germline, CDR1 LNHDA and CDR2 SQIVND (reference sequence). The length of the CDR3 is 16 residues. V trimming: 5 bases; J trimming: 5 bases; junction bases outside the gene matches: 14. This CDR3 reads CASSPSSAGIGETQYF. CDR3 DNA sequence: TGTGCCAGTAGTCCCTCGTCAGCGGGAATCGGGGAGACCCAGTACTTC.

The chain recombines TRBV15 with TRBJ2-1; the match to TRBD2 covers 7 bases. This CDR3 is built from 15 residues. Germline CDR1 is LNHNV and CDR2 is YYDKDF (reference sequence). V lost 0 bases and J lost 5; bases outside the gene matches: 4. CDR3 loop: CATSRDPSGNNEQFF. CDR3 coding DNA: TGTGCCACCAGCAGAGATCCAAGCGGGAACAATGAGCAGTTCTTC. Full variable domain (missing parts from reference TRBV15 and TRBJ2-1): DAMVIQNPRYQVTQFGKPVTLSCSQTLNHNVMYWYQQKSSQAPKLLFHYYDKDFNNEADTPDNFQSRRPNTSFCFLDIRSPGLGDTAMYLCATSRDPSGNNEQFFGPGTRLTVL.

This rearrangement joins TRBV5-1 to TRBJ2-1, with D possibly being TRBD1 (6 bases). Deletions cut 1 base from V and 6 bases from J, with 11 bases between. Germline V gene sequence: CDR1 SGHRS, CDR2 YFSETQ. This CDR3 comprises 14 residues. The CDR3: CASSLTGTLNEQFF. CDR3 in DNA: TGCGCCAGCAGCTTGACAGGGACCCTCAATGAGCAGTTCTTC.

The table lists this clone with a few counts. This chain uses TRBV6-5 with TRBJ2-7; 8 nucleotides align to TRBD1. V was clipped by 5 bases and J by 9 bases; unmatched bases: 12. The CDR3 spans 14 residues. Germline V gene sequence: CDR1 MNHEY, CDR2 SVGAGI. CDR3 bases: TGTGCCAGCAGTCCCAGGACAGGGTCCAACCCGCAGTACTTC. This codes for CASSPRTGSNPQYF.

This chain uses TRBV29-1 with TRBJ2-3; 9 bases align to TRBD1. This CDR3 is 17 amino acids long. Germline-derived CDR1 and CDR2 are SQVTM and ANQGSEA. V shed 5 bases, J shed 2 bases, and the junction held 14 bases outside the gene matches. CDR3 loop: CSVRGIRTGDLTDTQYF. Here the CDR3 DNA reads TGCAGCGTTCGGGGAATACGGACAGGGGACCTCACAGATACGCAGTATTTT.

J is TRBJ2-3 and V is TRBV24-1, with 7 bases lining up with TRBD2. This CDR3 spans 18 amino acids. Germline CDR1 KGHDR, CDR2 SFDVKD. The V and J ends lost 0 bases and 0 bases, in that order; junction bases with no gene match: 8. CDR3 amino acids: CATSDLPTLAESTDTQYF. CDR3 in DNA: TGTGCCACCAGTGATTTGCCTACTCTAGCGGAGAGCACAGATACGCAGTATTTT.

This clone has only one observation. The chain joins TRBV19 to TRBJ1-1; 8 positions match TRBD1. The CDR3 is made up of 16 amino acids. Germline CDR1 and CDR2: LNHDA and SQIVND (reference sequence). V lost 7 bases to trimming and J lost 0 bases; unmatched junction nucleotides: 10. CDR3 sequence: CASKGRQGRMNTEAFF. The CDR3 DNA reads TGTGCCAGTAAGGGTCGACAGGGGAGAATGAACACTGAAGCTTTCTTT.

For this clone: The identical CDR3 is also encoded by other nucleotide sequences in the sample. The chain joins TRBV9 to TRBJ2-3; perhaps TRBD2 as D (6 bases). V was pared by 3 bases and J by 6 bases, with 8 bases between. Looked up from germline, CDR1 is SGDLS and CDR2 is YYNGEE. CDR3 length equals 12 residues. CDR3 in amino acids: CASSAGGDTQYF. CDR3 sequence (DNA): TGTGCCAGCAGCGCCGGGGGTGATACGCAGTATTTT.

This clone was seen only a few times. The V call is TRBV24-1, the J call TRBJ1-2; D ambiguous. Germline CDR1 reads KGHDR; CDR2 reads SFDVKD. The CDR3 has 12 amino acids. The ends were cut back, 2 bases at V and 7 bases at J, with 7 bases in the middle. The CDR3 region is CATSDSRSGYTF. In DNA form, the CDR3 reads TGTGCCACCAGTGATTCGAGGTCTGGCTACACCTTC.

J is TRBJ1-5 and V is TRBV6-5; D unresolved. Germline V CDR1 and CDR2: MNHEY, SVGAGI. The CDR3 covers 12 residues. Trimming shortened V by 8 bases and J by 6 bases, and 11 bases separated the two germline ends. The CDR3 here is CASRGLGQPQHF. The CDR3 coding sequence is TGTGCCAGCCGCGGGTTGGGTCAGCCCCAGCATTTT.

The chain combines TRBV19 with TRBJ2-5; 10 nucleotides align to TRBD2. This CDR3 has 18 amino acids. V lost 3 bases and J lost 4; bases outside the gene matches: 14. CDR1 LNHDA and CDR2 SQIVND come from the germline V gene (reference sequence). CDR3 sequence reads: CASSMRGLSGRGVETQYF. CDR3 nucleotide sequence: TGTGCCAGTAGTATGCGCGGTTTGAGCGGGAGGGGGGTAGAGACCCAGTACTTC. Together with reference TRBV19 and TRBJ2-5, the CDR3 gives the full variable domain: DGGITQSPKYLFRKEGQNVTLSCEQNLNHDAMYWYRQDPGQGLRLIYYSQIVNDFQKGDIAEGYSVSREKKESFPLTVTSAQKNPTAFYLCASSMRGLSGRGVETQYFGPGTRLLVL.

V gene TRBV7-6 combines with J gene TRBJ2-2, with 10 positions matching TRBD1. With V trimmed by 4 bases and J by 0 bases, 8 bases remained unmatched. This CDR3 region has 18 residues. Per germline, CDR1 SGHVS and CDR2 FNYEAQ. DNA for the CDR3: TGTGCCAGCAGCTCATTCGGGACAGGGGTATCGAACACCGGGGAGCTGTTTTTT. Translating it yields CASSSFGTGVSNTGELFF.

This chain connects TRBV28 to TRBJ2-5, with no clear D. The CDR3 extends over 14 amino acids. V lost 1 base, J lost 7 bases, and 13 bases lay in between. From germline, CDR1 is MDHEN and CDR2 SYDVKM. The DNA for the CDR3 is TGTGCCAGCAGTTTATTGGGCGATATGGTGACCCAGTACTTC. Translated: CASSLLGDMVTQYF.

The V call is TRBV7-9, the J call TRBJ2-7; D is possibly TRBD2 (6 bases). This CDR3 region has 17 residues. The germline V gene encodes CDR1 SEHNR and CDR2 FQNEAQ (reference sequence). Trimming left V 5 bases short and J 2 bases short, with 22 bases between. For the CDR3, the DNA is TGTGCCAGCAGCCAAATCCCGGGACTTACATCTGCCTACGAGCAGTACTTC. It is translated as CASSQIPGLTSAYEQYF. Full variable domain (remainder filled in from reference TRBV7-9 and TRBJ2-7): DTGVSQNPRHKITKRGQNVTFRCDPISEHNRLYWYRQTLGQGPEFLTYFQNEAQLEKSRLLSDRFSAERPKGSFSTLEIQRTEQGDSAMYLCASSQIPGLTSAYEQYFGPGTRLTVT.

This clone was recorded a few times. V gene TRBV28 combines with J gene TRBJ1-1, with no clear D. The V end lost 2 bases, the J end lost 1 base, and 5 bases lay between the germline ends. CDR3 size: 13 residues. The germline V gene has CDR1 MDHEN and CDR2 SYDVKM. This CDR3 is CASSLVRNTEAFF. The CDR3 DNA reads TGTGCCAGCAGTTTAGTGCGGAACACTGAAGCTTTCTTT.

CDR3 amino acids: CASSREPRAGEQYF. CDR3 coding DNA: TGTGCCAGCAGCCGAGAACCCAGGGCGGGAGAGCAGTACTTC. This chain links TRBV9 with TRBJ2-7, with a tentative D call TRBD2 (6 bases). The CDR3 sequence is 14 residues long. Germline V gives CDR1 SGDLS, CDR2 YYNGEE. Between the trimmed V and J ends, which lost 4 bases and 7 bases, there was a span of 18 bases.